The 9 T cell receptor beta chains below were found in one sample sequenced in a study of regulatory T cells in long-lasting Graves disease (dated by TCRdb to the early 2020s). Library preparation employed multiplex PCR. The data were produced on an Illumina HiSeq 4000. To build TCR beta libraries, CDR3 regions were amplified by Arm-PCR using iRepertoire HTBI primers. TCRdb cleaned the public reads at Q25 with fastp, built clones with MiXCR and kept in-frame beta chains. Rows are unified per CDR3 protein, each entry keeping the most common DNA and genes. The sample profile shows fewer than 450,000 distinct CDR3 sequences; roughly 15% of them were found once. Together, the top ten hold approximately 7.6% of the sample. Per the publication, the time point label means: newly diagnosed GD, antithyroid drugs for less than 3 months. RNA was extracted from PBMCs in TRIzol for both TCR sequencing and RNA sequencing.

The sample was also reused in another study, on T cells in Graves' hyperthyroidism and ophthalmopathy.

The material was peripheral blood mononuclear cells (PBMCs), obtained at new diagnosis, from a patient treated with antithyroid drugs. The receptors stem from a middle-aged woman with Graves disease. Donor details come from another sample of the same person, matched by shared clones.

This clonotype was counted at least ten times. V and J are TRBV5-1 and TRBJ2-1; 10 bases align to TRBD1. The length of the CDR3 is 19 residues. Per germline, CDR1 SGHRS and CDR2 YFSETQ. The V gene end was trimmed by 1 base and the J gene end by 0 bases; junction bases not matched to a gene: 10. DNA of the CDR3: TGCGCCAGCAGCTTGCTTCCGGGACAGGGGTTCGTCTCCTACAATGAGCAGTTCTTC. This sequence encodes CASSLLPGQGFVSYNEQFF.

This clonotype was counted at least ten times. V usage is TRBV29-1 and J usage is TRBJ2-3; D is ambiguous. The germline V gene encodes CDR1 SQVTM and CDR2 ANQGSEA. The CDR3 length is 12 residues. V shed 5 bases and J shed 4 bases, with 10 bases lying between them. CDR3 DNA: TGCAGCGTTCAGACGGCGGCAGATACGCAGTATTTT. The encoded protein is CSVQTAADTQYF.

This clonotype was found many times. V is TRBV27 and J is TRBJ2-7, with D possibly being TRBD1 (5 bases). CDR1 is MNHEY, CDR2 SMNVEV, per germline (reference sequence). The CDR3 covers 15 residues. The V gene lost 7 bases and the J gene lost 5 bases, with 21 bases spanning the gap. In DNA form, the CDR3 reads TGTGCCAGCACCCCTTTGCCCAGGGCGGCCCACGAGCAGTACTTC. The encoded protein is CASTPLPRAAHEQYF.

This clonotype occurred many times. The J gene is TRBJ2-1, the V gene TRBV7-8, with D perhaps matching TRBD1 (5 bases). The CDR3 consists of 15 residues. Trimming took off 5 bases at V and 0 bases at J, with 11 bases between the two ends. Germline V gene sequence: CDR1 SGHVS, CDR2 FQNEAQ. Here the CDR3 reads CASSTTASSYNEQFF. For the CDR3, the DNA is TGTGCCAGCAGCACGACAGCAAGCTCCTACAATGAGCAGTTCTTC.

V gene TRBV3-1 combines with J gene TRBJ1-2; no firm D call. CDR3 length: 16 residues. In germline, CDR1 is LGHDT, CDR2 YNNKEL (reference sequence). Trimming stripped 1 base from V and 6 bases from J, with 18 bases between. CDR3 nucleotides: TGTGCCAGCAGCCAAGTAGAGCAGGTATCAAGGGATGGCTACACCTTC. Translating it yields CASSQVEQVSRDGYTF. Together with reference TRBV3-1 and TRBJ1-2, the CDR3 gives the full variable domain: DTAVSQTPKYLVTQMGNDKSIKCEQNLGHDTMYWYKQDSKKFLKIMFSYNNKELIINETVPNRFSPKSPDKAHLNLHINSLELGDSAVYFCASSQVEQVSRDGYTFGSGTRLTVV.

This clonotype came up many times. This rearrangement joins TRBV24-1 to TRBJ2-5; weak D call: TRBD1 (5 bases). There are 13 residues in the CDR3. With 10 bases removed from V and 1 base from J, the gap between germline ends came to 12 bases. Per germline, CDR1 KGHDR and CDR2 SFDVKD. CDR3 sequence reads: CATGRSPQETQYF. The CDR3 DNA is TGTGCCACGGGGCGGAGCCCCCAAGAGACCCAGTACTTC.

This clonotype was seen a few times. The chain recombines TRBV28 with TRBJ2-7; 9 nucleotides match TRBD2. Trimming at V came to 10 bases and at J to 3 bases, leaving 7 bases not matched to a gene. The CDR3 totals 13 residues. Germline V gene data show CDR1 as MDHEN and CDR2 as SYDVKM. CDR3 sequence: CATAGGLSYEQYF. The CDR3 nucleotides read TGTGCCACCGCGGGGGGGCTTAGCTACGAGCAGTACTTC.

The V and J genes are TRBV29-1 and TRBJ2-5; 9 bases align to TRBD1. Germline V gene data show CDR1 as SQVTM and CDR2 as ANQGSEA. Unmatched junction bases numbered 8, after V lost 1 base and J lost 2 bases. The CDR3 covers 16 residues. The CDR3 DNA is TGCAGCGTTGAAGGAACGGGGACAGGGATACAAGAGACCCAGTACTTC. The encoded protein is CSVEGTGTGIQETQYF.

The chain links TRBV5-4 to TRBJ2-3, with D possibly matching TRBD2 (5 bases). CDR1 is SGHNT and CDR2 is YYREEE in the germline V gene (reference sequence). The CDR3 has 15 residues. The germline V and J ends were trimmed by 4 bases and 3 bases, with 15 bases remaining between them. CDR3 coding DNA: TGTGCCAGCAGCGGAGCGGAGAGGGAGACAGATACGCAGTATTTT. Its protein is CASSGAERETDTQYF.